This TCR beta chain came from a study of T-cell memory formation after mild COVID-19. The CDR3 sequence is 13 residues long. Deletions cut 3 bases from V and 1 base from J, with 7 bases between. Overall study results and limits: Day 15 to 85 contractors were CD4/CD8 balanced; later expanders leaned CD4+. Some clones that responded turned up in pre-infection memory, which suggests that cross-reactive memory joined in.

Comments on this clonotype: Its target is unknown.

The 5'RACE method, run with constant-segment primers, produced TCR alpha and TCR beta cDNA libraries (carrying sample barcodes and UMIs). One entry per CDR3 protein, called by TCRdb with MiXCR from the 5' RACE reads. The sample yields 400,000 to 450,000 distinct CDR3 sequences, roughly 18% seen once. This chain links TRBV12-3 or TRBV12-4 with TRBJ2-7, with unresolved D. This clonotype was sampled from a man aged 18 to 29 who had mild COVID-19 (a few samples of this study predate the infection). Cell type and time point are not known. What was sequenced was PBMCs or a T cell subset sorted from them (not recorded which). The CDR3 protein is CASSFSVSYEQYV. In DNA, the CDR3 is TGTGCCAGCAGTTTCTCCGTTTCCTACGAGCAGTACGTC.